What follows are 7 T cell receptor beta chains derived from one specimen sequenced in a study of OX40 agonist ivuxolimab in advanced cancers. The assay was immunoSEQ multiplex PCR, and TCRdb's table has in-frame clones only and misses some. The top ten hold around 4% of the sample, which has fewer than 20,000 clones, 75% to 90% seen once. The material was CD4+ or CD8+ T cells sorted from blood, obtained in a trial of the OX40 agonist ivuxolimab. The source is an adult with an advanced solid tumor such as melanoma, head and neck, liver or kidney cancer.

This chain joins TRBV6-5 and TRBJ1-3; D remains unclear. The length of the CDR3 is 16 residues. Germline assignment: CDR1 MNHEY and CDR2 SVGAGI. V was cut by 4 bases and J by 3 bases, with 16 bases left in between. DNA for the CDR3: TGTGCCAGCAGTTTGACCCTACCGACTCTTGGAAACACCATATATTTT. This codes for CASSLTLPTLGNTIYF.

This chain links TRBV23-1 with TRBJ1-6; D is perhaps TRBD1 (5 bases). TRBV23-1 is noted as an ORF with a role that remains uncertain. The ends were cut back, 2 bases at V and 0 bases at J, with 20 bases in the middle. The CDR3 consists of 20 residues. The CDR3 sequence is CASSQRSGKGRSSYNSPLHF. Written as DNA, the CDR3 is TGCGCCAGCAGTCAACGCTCGGGGAAGGGGAGGAGCTCCTATAATTCACCCCTCCACTTT.

This clone has more than one count but fewer than ten. The chain employs TRBV16 and TRBJ1-2; no definite D call. The V end lost 2 bases, the J end lost 4 bases, and 14 bases lay between the germline ends. From germline, CDR1 is KGHSY and CDR2 FQNENV. This CDR3 contains 15 residues. The CDR3: CASSQSRVPTYGYTF. CDR3 sequence (DNA): TGTGCCAGCAGCCAAAGCCGGGTTCCGACCTATGGCTACACCTTC.

The rearrangement links TRBV2 to TRBJ2-7; TRBD2 matches 8 bases. The germline V gene has CDR1 SNHLY and CDR2 FYNNEI. The CDR3 is made up of 12 amino acids. J lost 4 bases, V lost 6 bases, and 2 bases had no gene match. CDR3 region: CASSPGGYEQYF. The CDR3 bases are TGTGCCAGCAGCCCGGGGGGGTACGAGCAGTACTTC.

The rearrangement links TRBV4-1 to TRBJ2-5; tentatively, D is TRBD1 (5 bases). With 0 bases removed from V and 4 bases from J, the gap between germline ends came to 24 bases. There are 19 residues in the CDR3. Germline lookup yields CDR1 MGHRA and CDR2 YSYEKL. Here the CDR3 DNA reads TGCGCCAGCAGCCAAGATAATGAAAATTGGCGGCAGGGATCAGAGACCCAGTACTTC. This codes for CASSQDNENWRQGSETQYF.

The chain links TRBV6-5 to TRBJ2-7; 8 nucleotides line up with TRBD1. The V segment lost 6 bases and the J segment 1 base; nucleotides outside the gene matches: 8. Germline lookup yields CDR1 MNHEY and CDR2 SVGAGI. The CDR3 runs 15 residues. The CDR3 DNA is TGTGCCAGCAGCCGCGGACAGGGCGCGTCCTACGAGCAGTACTTC. It is translated as CASSRGQGASYEQYF.

The J gene is TRBJ1-5, the V gene TRBV7-8; the D gene is possibly TRBD1 (5 bases). V shed 5 bases and J shed 11 bases, with 19 bases lying between them. Germline V lookup: CDR1 SGHVS, CDR2 FQNEAQ. This CDR3 has 14 amino acids. CDR3 nucleotide sequence: TGTGCCAGCAGCCAGGACCTGGGGGGGAGGTCCCAGCATTTT. It yields the protein CASSQDLGGRSQHF.